This is a list of T cell receptor beta chains from one sample in a study of OX40 agonist ivuxolimab in advanced cancers. Sequencing was performed with immunoSEQ multiplex PCR; in TCRdb, only in-frame clones are kept and a portion is missing. Of roughly 38,000 clones listed, 70% to 90% are singletons. The material sequenced was CD4+ or CD8+ T cells sorted from blood, taken in a trial of the OX40 agonist ivuxolimab. The receptors here all came from an adult with an advanced solid tumor such as melanoma, head and neck, liver or kidney cancer. Both conserved end residues are trimmed from each CDR3. Fields, in order: V gene, clone size, J gene, CDR3 protein. For some rows the clone size is stated as once, few or many, or as a class when expanded; others skip it.

V gene: TRBV5-4; clone size: -; J gene: TRBJ1-2; CDR3 protein: ASSLEGHPVSGYT
V gene: TRBV6-5; clone size: -; J gene: TRBJ2-7; CDR3 protein: ASSYGTGGNYEQY
V gene: TRBV4-3; clone size: -; J gene: TRBJ2-2; CDR3 protein: ASSQERGGWGELF
V gene: TRBV9; clone size: -; J gene: TRBJ1-2; CDR3 protein: ASSVVMGYGYT
V gene: TRBV30; clone size: -; J gene: TRBJ1-2; CDR3 protein: AWRPGEDYGYT
V gene: TRBV5-4; clone size: once; J gene: TRBJ1-1; CDR3 protein: ASSWGQLNTEAF
V gene: TRBV4-1; clone size: -; J gene: TRBJ2-7; CDR3 protein: ASSQDRGYYEQY
V gene: TRBV6-4; clone size: -; J gene: TRBJ2-3; CDR3 protein: ASSPESADTQY
V gene: TRBV7-2; clone size: -; J gene: TRBJ2-3; CDR3 protein: ASSLARGGRTDTQY
V gene: TRBV5-4; clone size: -; J gene: TRBJ2-1; CDR3 protein: ASSPGQVNEQF
V gene: TRBV19; clone size: -; J gene: TRBJ1-2; CDR3 protein: ASSMEFFGRGDYGYT
V gene: TRBV7-2; clone size: -; J gene: TRBJ1-6; CDR3 protein: ASSDLGRAYNSPLH
V gene: TRBV10-3; clone size: -; J gene: TRBJ1-6; CDR3 protein: AISVALPGSSPLH
V gene: TRBV6-6; clone size: -; J gene: TRBJ1-5; CDR3 protein: ASTLEGVGNQPQH
V gene: TRBV5-6; clone size: -; J gene: TRBJ1-2; CDR3 protein: ASSLMEGAHGYT
V gene: TRBV6-5; clone size: -; J gene: TRBJ2-7; CDR3 protein: ASSYSGASSYEQY
V gene: TRBV2; clone size: -; J gene: TRBJ1-6; CDR3 protein: ASSFSPGQNNSPLH
V gene: TRBV29-1; clone size: -; J gene: TRBJ1-2; CDR3 protein: SARGAGTGGGGYT
V gene: TRBV7-7; clone size: -; J gene: TRBJ2-5; CDR3 protein: ASSLRWGRTQY
V gene: TRBV4-2; clone size: once; J gene: TRBJ1-2; CDR3 protein: ASSRTGSRNYGYT
V gene: TRBV7-9; clone size: -; J gene: TRBJ1-3; CDR3 protein: ASSLVLGRNSGNTIY
V gene: TRBV10-3; clone size: -; J gene: TRBJ1-2; CDR3 protein: AISVDGLYGYT
V gene: TRBV21-1; clone size: -; J gene: TRBJ2-2; CDR3 protein: ASSKSGVWVNTGELF
V gene: TRBV4-3; clone size: -; J gene: TRBJ2-3; CDR3 protein: ASSQNTAGVADTQY
V gene: TRBV10-1; clone size: -; J gene: TRBJ2-6; CDR3 protein: ASSYFTAQSRANVLT
V gene: TRBV6-5; clone size: -; J gene: TRBJ2-7; CDR3 protein: ASSKSGTGMREQY
V gene: TRBV6-1; clone size: -; J gene: TRBJ1-6; CDR3 protein: ASSEEVAGQYNSPLH
V gene: TRBV7-2; clone size: -; J gene: TRBJ2-4; CDR3 protein: ASSLGGQPGRNIQY
V gene: TRBV7-3; clone size: -; J gene: TRBJ2-1; CDR3 protein: ASSLVGTAVPNEQF
V gene: TRBV6-5; clone size: -; J gene: TRBJ1-2; CDR3 protein: ASSYSIFASGYT
V gene: TRBV11-2; clone size: once; J gene: -; CDR3 protein: ASSYQGYEQY
V gene: TRBV5-1; clone size: -; J gene: TRBJ2-7; CDR3 protein: ASSLGTGMNEQY
V gene: TRBV7-9; clone size: -; J gene: TRBJ2-5; CDR3 protein: ASSLSLGQPPVKETQY
V gene: TRBV10-3; clone size: -; J gene: TRBJ2-4; CDR3 protein: AISELDENIQY
V gene: TRBV23-1; clone size: -; J gene: TRBJ1-5; CDR3 protein: ASSNTGEGNQPQH
V gene: TRBV10-3; clone size: -; J gene: TRBJ1-4; CDR3 protein: AISGTGFVTNEKLF
V gene: TRBV2; clone size: -; J gene: TRBJ2-3; CDR3 protein: ASSALAGGADTQY